This T cell receptor beta chain is from a study of cytotoxic CD8 clonotypes in ibrutinib-treated CLL. Germline V gives CDR1 ENHRY, CDR2 SYGVKD. The length of the CDR3 is 14 residues. The V and J ends lost 4 bases and 6 bases respectively, with 15 bases between them. Generated by immunoSEQ multiplex PCR, the TCRdb table keeps only in-frame clones and is missing some. The table has about 72,000 clones, about 63% seen once; the top ten hold 5.7%. The sample consisted of PBMCs, taken after 12 months of ibrutinib treatment. This sequence joins TRBV10-3 and TRBJ2-5; tentatively, D is TRBD1 (6 bases). This receptor was obtained from a human donor with chronic lymphocytic leukemia. The chain's CDR3 is CAISGEQGGKTQYF. The DNA of the CDR3 is TGTGCCATCAGTGGGGAGCAAGGGGGAAAGACCCAGTACTTC.